This T cell receptor (beta chain) was sequenced in a study of blood T cell repertoires in COVID-19. Overall study context: Sites in the United States, Italy and Spain provided acute and convalescent COVID-19 samples. T cells, B-cell-depleted T cells, or PBMCs supplied cDNA or gDNA.

Per the authors' pipeline: Reference gene primer amplification gave nucleated cell count estimates. This table comes from immunoSEQ multiplex PCR, and its TCRdb copy is limited to in-frame clones, with some not included. That table furnishes V, J and clone size, whereas the DNA furnished D and trimming. The table shows fewer than 80,000 clones, with around 90% occurring only once. A few counts support this clone. The V end lost 3 bases, the J end lost 5 bases, and 13 bases lay between the germline ends. Per the germline V gene, CDR1 is SQVTM and CDR2 is ANQGSEA. The CDR3 has 13 amino acids. V is TRBV29-1 and J is TRBJ1-2, with D tentatively TRBD1 (5 bases). This sequence was found in a human donor in a cohort sampled during active COVID-19. Material: peripheral blood. The CDR3 loop is CSVDVRTGYGYTF. The CDR3 DNA reads TGCAGCGTTGACGTTCGAACAGGTTATGGCTACACCTTC.